These 23 T cell receptor beta chains came from one sample sequenced in a study of shared clonotypes between healthy human individuals. Only in-frame clones appear in the TCRdb table, and some are missing; sequencing was by immunoSEQ multiplex PCR. The table lists millions of clones, 90% to 95% of them singletons. The sequenced sample was naive CD4+ T cells from PBMCs. Indicated subset: CD45RA+ positively selected. These receptor sequences come from a man younger than 30 in good health. Some clones in this sample may be carry-over from other donors' samples.

This chain links TRBV5-1 with TRBJ2-5, with D perhaps TRBD1 or TRBD2 (5 bases each). Germline assignment: CDR1 SGHRS and CDR2 YFSETQ. V lost 4 bases and J lost 4, with 14 bases in between. The CDR3 has 14 amino acids. CDR3 loop: CASSIGTSRETQYF. CDR3 nucleotides: TGCGCCAGCAGCATCGGGACCTCCCGAGAGACCCAGTACTTC.

The V gene is TRBV29-1, the J gene TRBJ2-1; a possible D gene is TRBD2 (6 bases). V lost 7 bases, J lost 12 bases, and 16 bases lay in between. The CDR3 consists of 11 residues. Germline V gives CDR1 SQVTM, CDR2 ANQGSEA. This CDR3 is CSAQGGYGQFF. The CDR3 DNA sequence: TGCAGCGCCCAGGGAGGATATGGGCAGTTCTTC.

This chain links TRBV9 with TRBJ2-1; TRBD1 is a possible D gene (5 bases). CDR3 length equals 14 residues. Germline lookup yields CDR1 SGDLS and CDR2 YYNGEE. The V end lost 0 bases, the J end lost 5 bases, and 9 bases lay between the germline ends. As DNA, the CDR3 is TGTGCCAGCAGCGTAGCAGGGTATGACAATGAGCAGTTCTTC. Residues: CASSVAGYDNEQFF.

The chain employs TRBV28 and TRBJ2-5; a weak D match, TRBD1 (6 bases). This CDR3 is 14 amino acids long. Germline V gene sequence: CDR1 MDHEN, CDR2 SYDVKM. V shed 2 bases and J shed 0 bases, with 7 bases lying between them. DNA of the CDR3: TGTGCCAGCAGTTTAGACAGGAACCAAGAGACCCAGTACTTC. It encodes CASSLDRNQETQYF.

V gene TRBV27 combines with J gene TRBJ2-1; maybe TRBD1 (6 bases). CDR1 and CDR2 (germline): MNHEY, SMNVEV (reference sequence). V was cut by 2 bases and J by 2 bases, with 10 bases left in between. The CDR3 is made up of 15 amino acids. CDR3 nucleotide sequence: TGTGCCAGCAGTTTACACAGGGCCACCTACAATGAGCAGTTCTTC. Amino acid sequence: CASSLHRATYNEQFF.

The chain links TRBV18 to TRBJ1-2; a weak D match, TRBD1 (5 bases). This CDR3 contains 16 residues. Germline CDR1 reads KGHSH; CDR2 reads LQKENI. V lost 3 bases to trimming and J lost 8 bases, with 22 bases between them. Written as DNA, the CDR3 is TGTGCCAGCTCACCCCTCCTCGGGCTCTCAGGGAACGGCTACACCTTC. It codes for CASSPLLGLSGNGYTF.

The genes are TRBV5-6 and TRBJ2-7; 8 bases agree with TRBD1. V was clipped by 0 bases and J by 5 bases; unmatched bases: 7. The CDR3 spans 15 residues. CDR1 and CDR2 (germline): SGHDT, YYEEEE. The CDR3 nucleotides read TGTGCCAGCAGCTTGGCAATGCAGGGGGCTCACGAGCAGTACTTC. Translated, it gives CASSLAMQGAHEQYF.

V usage is TRBV7-9 and J usage is TRBJ2-5; no clear D. CDR3 size: 15 residues. The V end was cut by 4 bases, the J end by 1 base, with 13 bases between. Germline V gives CDR1 SEHNR, CDR2 FQNEAQ (reference sequence). CDR3 sequence reads: CASSSPRAIQETQYF. The CDR3, as DNA: TGTGCCAGCAGCTCACCCCGTGCGATCCAAGAGACCCAGTACTTC. The full variable domain, its missing parts supplied by reference TRBV7-9 and TRBJ2-5, is DTGVSQNPRHKITKRGQNVTFRCDPISEHNRLYWYRQTLGQGPEFLTYFQNEAQLEKSRLLSDRFSAERPKGSFSTLEIQRTEQGDSAMYLCASSSPRAIQETQYFGPGTRLLVL.

This chain joins TRBV18 and TRBJ2-1; possibly TRBD1 or TRBD2 for D (6 bases each). The germline gives CDR1 KGHSH, CDR2 LQKENI. V dropped 0 bases and J dropped 0 bases, with 9 bases sitting between them. CDR3 length: 16 amino acids. The CDR3 spells CASSPPGGLSYNEQFF. The CDR3 bases are TGTGCCAGCTCACCACCGGGGGGCCTCTCCTACAATGAGCAGTTCTTC.

The chain carries TRBV28 and TRBJ2-7; D is undetermined. The V gene lost 7 bases and the J gene lost 3 bases, with 7 bases spanning the gap. This CDR3 is built from 11 residues. Per the germline V gene, CDR1 is MDHEN and CDR2 is SYDVKM. CDR3 residues: CASKKGYEQYF. The CDR3 nucleotides read TGTGCCAGCAAAAAGGGCTACGAGCAGTACTTC.

This clone was recorded only once. The chain has TRBV2 and TRBJ1-4; D is uncertain. Trimming removed 2 bases from V and 10 bases from J, with 8 bases in between. The CDR3 extends over 12 amino acids. In germline, CDR1 is SNHLY, CDR2 FYNNEI. CDR3 sequence: CASSERRGKLFF. In DNA form, the CDR3 reads TGTGCCAGCAGTGAACGCCGGGGAAAACTGTTTTTT.

The chain combines TRBV28 with TRBJ2-7, with no clear D. In germline, CDR1 is MDHEN, CDR2 SYDVKM. The CDR3 loop spans 14 amino acids. V was clipped by 3 bases and J by 5 bases, with 14 bases between them. CDR3 region: CASSFTQTANEQYF. CDR3 DNA: TGTGCCAGCAGTTTTACCCAAACTGCCAACGAGCAGTACTTC.

CDR3 region: CASSRTADTQYF. In DNA, the CDR3 is TGTGCCAGCAGTCGGACGGCAGATACGCAGTATTTT. The chain joins TRBV6-1 to TRBJ2-3; D remains unclear. Trimming shortened V by 5 bases and J by 4 bases, and 7 bases separated the two germline ends. This CDR3 is 12 amino acids long. Germline V gene data show CDR1 as MNHNS and CDR2 as SASEGT.

This clone has more than one count but fewer than ten. The J gene is TRBJ1-1, the V gene TRBV7-2; D is unclear. The V gene lost 0 bases and the J gene lost 3 bases, with 5 bases spanning the gap. Germline CDR1 reads SGHTA; CDR2 reads FQGNSA. The CDR3 is made up of 13 amino acids. The CDR3 sequence is CASSLATDTEAFF. The CDR3 region has the DNA TGTGCCAGCAGCTTAGCGACGGACACTGAAGCTTTCTTT.

The chain combines TRBV30 with TRBJ2-1; 10 bases match TRBD1. CDR1 and CDR2 (germline): GTSNPN, SVGIG (reference sequence). CDR3 length: 17 residues. The V and J ends lost 3 bases and 5 bases, in that order; junction bases with no gene match: 13. The CDR3 region has the DNA TGTGCCTGGAGCTCAATTGGGGGACAGGGGTGGAACAATGAGCAGTTCTTC. Its protein is CAWSSIGGQGWNNEQFF. Complete variable domain (other parts from reference TRBV30 and TRBJ2-1): SQTIHQWPATLVQPVGSPLSLECTVEGTSNPNLYWYRQAAGRGLQLLFYSVGIGQISSEVPQNLSASRPQDRQFILSSKKLLLSDSGFYLCAWSSIGGQGWNNEQFFGPGTRLTVL.

The chain uses TRBV11-2 and TRBJ2-1; TRBD2 aligns across 9 bases. This CDR3 spans 16 amino acids. Trimming took 2 bases from V and 7 from J; bases not matched to a gene: 9. Germline CDR1 reads SGHAT; CDR2 reads FQNNGV. CDR3: CASSLRHSGSGNEQFF. The CDR3 DNA is TGTGCCAGCAGCTTACGGCATAGCGGGAGTGGGAATGAGCAGTTCTTC.

The chain employs TRBV23-1 and TRBJ2-3; tentative D call: TRBD2 (5 bases). TRBV23-1 is recorded as an ORF, its role being uncertain. Trimming pared 10 bases from V and 3 bases from J, leaving 20 bases between. This CDR3 has 15 amino acids. In nucleotides, the CDR3 is TGCGCCAAACTAGAGGCGGCAGGCGTGACAGATACGCAGTATTTT. Protein: CAKLEAAGVTDTQYF.

There are a few counts of this clone. The chain links TRBV6-1 to TRBJ1-5; weak D call: TRBD1 (5 bases). The germline V gene has CDR1 MNHNS and CDR2 SASEGT. The V and J ends lost 11 bases and 1 base respectively, with 9 bases between them. The CDR3 spans 12 residues. The CDR3 nucleotides are TGTGCCGGGGGAGTAAGCAATCAGCCCCAGCATTTT. This translates into CAGGVSNQPQHF.

The V call is TRBV5-4, the J call TRBJ2-3, with 9 nucleotides matching TRBD2. The V gene's germline CDR1 is SGHNT and CDR2 YYREEE (reference sequence). The CDR3 contains 16 residues. V dropped 1 base and J dropped 1; count of bases not matched to a gene: 4. The CDR3 loop is CASSLRIAGGTDTQYF. The CDR3 DNA is TGTGCCAGCAGCTTGCGTATAGCGGGGGGCACAGATACGCAGTATTTT.

The J gene is TRBJ2-3, the V gene TRBV10-3; 12 bases agree with TRBD2. The trim removed 2 bases at V and 6 bases at J, leaving 6 bases unmatched. Germline-derived CDR1 and CDR2 are ENHRY and SYGVKD. CDR3 length: 16 residues. The CDR3 DNA follows: TGTGCCATCAGTGAGGCTAGCGGGAGGGCCGGGGATACGCAGTATTTT. This sequence encodes CAISEASGRAGDTQYF.

The rearrangement links TRBV2 to TRBJ1-3; a weak D match, TRBD1 (5 bases). The CDR3 covers 17 residues. V shed 2 bases and J shed 3 bases, with 17 bases lying between them. Germline CDR1 reads SNHLY; CDR2 reads FYNNEI. The CDR3 nucleotides are TGTGCCAGCAGTGAAAGGGGCGGCCTTTCAAATGGAAACACCATATATTTT. This gives the protein CASSERGGLSNGNTIYF.

The chain carries TRBV14 and TRBJ2-5; a weak D match, TRBD1 (5 bases). Trimming stripped 1 base from V and 5 bases from J, with 14 bases between. CDR3 length: 15 amino acids. Germline V gene sequence: CDR1 SGHDN, CDR2 FVKESK. The CDR3 protein is CASSQGSSAGETQYF. CDR3 nucleotides: TGTGCCAGCAGCCAAGGCTCGAGCGCAGGGGAGACCCAGTACTTC. The variable domain in full, with the rest retrieved from reference TRBV14 and TRBJ2-5, is EAGVTQFPSHSVIEKGQTVTLRCDPISGHDNLYWYRRVMGKEIKFLLHFVKESKQDESGMPNNRFLAERTGGTYSTLKVQPAELEDSGVYFCASSQGSSAGETQYFGPGTRLLVL.

V gene TRBV27 combines with J gene TRBJ2-3; TRBD2 aligns across 13 bases. After removal of 1 base from V and 6 bases from J, the junction contained 7 bases not matched to a gene. CDR1 is MNHEY and CDR2 is SMNVEV in the germline V gene (reference sequence). The CDR3 extends over 17 amino acids. The CDR3 reads CASSLWTSGRGFDTQYF. The CDR3 coding sequence is TGTGCCAGCAGTTTATGGACTAGCGGGAGAGGGTTCGATACGCAGTATTTT.